This T cell receptor beta chain was profiled in a study of cytomegalovirus exposure and HLA in healthy donors. Study conclusions and caveats: With later analysis, a missense DCLRE1C variant became linked to TCR beta V- and J-gene trimming.

The CDR3 spans 13 residues. Germline V CDR1 and CDR2: LNHNV, YYDKDF (reference sequence). PCR involved 60 Vbeta and 13 Jbeta primers. Produced via immunoSEQ multiplex PCR; TCRdb's table is partial and in-frame only. Here the sample spans more than 150,000 clones, approximately 80% being singletons. Concerning this clone: Its specificity is unknown. The junction and the germline gene differ at one end; a read error may be behind it.

The chain recombines TRBV15 with TRBJ2-7, with a possible D match to TRBD1 (5 bases). Sequencing was carried out using PBMCs. The sequence came from a girl aged 2 to 9 in good health and CMV-seropositive. DNA for the CDR3: TGTGCCACCAGCAGAGATGGCAGGGCTAGTCCAGACTTC. It encodes CATSRDGRASPDF. The whole variable domain, remainder taken from reference TRBV15 and TRBJ2-7, is DAMVIQNPRYQVTQFGKPVTLSCSQTLNHNVMYWYQQKSSQAPKLLFHYYDKDFNNEADTPDNFQSRRPNTSFCFLDIRSPGLGDTAMYLCATSRDGRASPDFGPGTRLTVT.